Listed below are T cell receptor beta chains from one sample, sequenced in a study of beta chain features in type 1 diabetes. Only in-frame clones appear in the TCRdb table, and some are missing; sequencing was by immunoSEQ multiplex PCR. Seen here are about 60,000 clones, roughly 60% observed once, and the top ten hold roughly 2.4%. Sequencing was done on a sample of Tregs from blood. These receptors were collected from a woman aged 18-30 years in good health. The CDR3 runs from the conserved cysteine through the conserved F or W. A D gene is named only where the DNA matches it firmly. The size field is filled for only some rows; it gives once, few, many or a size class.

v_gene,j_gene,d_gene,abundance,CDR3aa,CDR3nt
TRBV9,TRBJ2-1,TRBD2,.,CASSAGLGHNEQFF,TGTGCCAGCAGCGCCGGACTAGGTCACAATGAGCAGTTCTTC
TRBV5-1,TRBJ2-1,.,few,CASIPPRGNEQFF,TGCGCCAGCATCCCACCAAGGGGAAATGAGCAGTTCTTC
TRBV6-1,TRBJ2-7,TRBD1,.,CASTRTGDGSYEQYF,TGTGCCAGCACTAGAACAGGGGATGGGTCCTACGAGCAGTACTTC
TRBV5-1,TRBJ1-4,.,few,CASSLTGNEKLFF,TGCGCCAGCAGCTTAACAGGAAATGAAAAACTGTTTTTT
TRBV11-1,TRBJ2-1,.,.,CASSLDVNEQFF,TGTGCCAGCAGCTTAGATGTAAATGAGCAGTTCTTC
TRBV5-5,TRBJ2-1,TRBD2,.,CASSPPAGGPGEQFF,TGTGCCAGCAGCCCCCCAGCGGGGGGGCCAGGTGAGCAGTTCTTC
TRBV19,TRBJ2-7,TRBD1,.,CASSIDPGQGLTTSYEQYF,TGTGCCAGTAGTATAGACCCTGGACAGGGCTTGACAACCTCCTACGAGCAGTACTTC
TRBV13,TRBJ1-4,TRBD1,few,CASSSRGAYEKLFF,TGTGCCAGCAGCTCCAGGGGGGCATATGAAAAACTGTTTTTT
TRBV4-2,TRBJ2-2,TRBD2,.,CASSQRLAGGDGELFF,TGTGCCAGCAGCCAACGACTAGCGGGAGGTGACGGGGAGCTGTTTTTT
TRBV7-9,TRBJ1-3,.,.,CASSVDRAGNTIYF,TGTGCCAGCAGCGTAGACCGGGCTGGAAACACCATATATTTT
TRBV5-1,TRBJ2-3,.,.,CASSRDTFTDTQYF,TGCGCCAGCAGCCGGGACACCTTCACAGATACGCAGTATTTT
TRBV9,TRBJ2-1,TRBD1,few,CASSVSGTGEGEQFF,TGTGCCAGCAGCGTCTCCGGGACAGGGGAAGGTGAGCAGTTCTTC
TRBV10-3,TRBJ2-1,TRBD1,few,CATGTGGSNEQFF,TGTGCCACCGGGACAGGTGGAAGCAATGAGCAGTTCTTC
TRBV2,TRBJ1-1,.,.,CASSGIRQATIAFF,TGTGCCAGCAGTGGGATAAGACAGGCGACCATCGCTTTCTTT
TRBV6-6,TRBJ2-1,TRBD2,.,CASRTSGGPSYNEQFF,TGTGCCAGCAGGACTAGCGGGGGGCCCTCCTACAATGAGCAGTTCTTC